This T cell receptor (beta chain) was recorded in a study of blood T cell repertoires in COVID-19. Turning to the study itself: Samples came from the United States, Italy and Spain, spanning acute and convalescent COVID-19. Sample material is recorded as cDNA or gDNA derived from T cells, B-cell-depleted T cells, or PBMCs.

The CDR3 is made up of 15 amino acids. Germline V gene data show CDR1 as SGHNT and CDR2 as YENEEA. V lost 5 bases to trimming and J lost 3 bases, with 11 bases between them. Only in-frame clones appear in the TCRdb table, and some are missing; sequencing was by immunoSEQ multiplex PCR. The top ten clones hold less than 3.5% of a sample with 350,000 to 400,000 clones, around 90% of them seen once. This clone has just one count. This clonotype was sampled from a woman in her thirties with COVID-19, enrolled during active disease. V gene TRBV11-3 combines with J gene TRBJ2-6; D is possibly TRBD1 (6 bases). Input material: peripheral blood. The CDR3 nucleotides are TGTGCCAGCAGCAAACAGGGCAGTGGGGCCAACGTCCTGACTTTC. It is translated as CASSKQGSGANVLTF.